This TCR beta chain was documented in a study of cytomegalovirus exposure and HLA in healthy donors. Primers: 60 Vbeta forward and 13 Jbeta reverse. Original processing notes: Roughly 80 million unique TCR beta chains, roughly 11 million shared, were counted in a later analysis. Only in-frame clones appear in the TCRdb table, and some are missing; sequencing was by immunoSEQ multiplex PCR. Clone size and V and J calls were adopted from that table, with D and trimming inferred from the DNA. The data show roughly 130,000 clones, over 60% seen once. Overall study results and limits: Later work associated 16,951 TCR beta sequences with HLA alleles at 0.05 false discovery rate. A later analysis found common viral pathogens apparently linked to several of the most significant clusters. In vitro testing confirmed a few CMV-associated chains as specific for CMV antigens.

As concerns this clone: No antigen is known for it.

The germline V gene encodes CDR1 LNHDA and CDR2 SQIVND (reference sequence). Deletions cut 5 bases from V and 0 bases from J, with 20 bases between. CDR3 length: 18 residues. The sequenced sample was PBMCs. This TCR was recovered from a male donor in good health and CMV-seropositive. The chain uses TRBV19 and TRBJ1-5; D possibly corresponds to TRBD1 (6 bases). In DNA, the CDR3 is TGTGCCAGTAGTCGAACAGGCACCAGGGGTTATAGCAATCAGCCCCAGCATTTT. This translates into CASSRTGTRGYSNQPQHF.